This TCR beta chain was found in a study of cytomegalovirus exposure and HLA in healthy donors. This clone appeared a single time. No antigen is known for it. Healthy bone marrow donors made up the donors. The study, taken as a whole, reports: Reports showed the classifier diagnosing cytomegalovirus status with high specificity and sensitivity. Later examination showed HLA-associated TCR beta chains had greater clonal expansion than equally common others.

13 Jbeta primers and 60 Vbeta primers were used for the PCR. Original data processing: As a later analysis found, there were 80 million or so unique TCR beta chains, of which 8.5 million to 14 million were shared. Sequencing used immunoSEQ multiplex PCR; TCRdb keeps in-frame clones, though not all of them. Clone size and V and J calls were adopted from that table, with D and trimming inferred from the DNA. The sample has approximately 83,000 clones, around 82% seen once. CDR1 and CDR2 from the germline V gene are MGHRA and YSYEKL. V dropped 4 bases and J dropped 4; count of bases not matched to a gene: 17. The CDR3 is made up of 20 amino acids.

The sequencing input was PBMCs. The receptor was isolated from a young man in good health and CMV-seronegative. The J gene is TRBJ2-2, the V gene TRBV4-1, with 11 bases aligning to TRBD1. The CDR3 DNA is TGCGCCAGCAGCCTCCAGATGTCATCCGGGACAGGGGGTGGCACCGGGGAGCTGTTTTTT. Translated, it gives CASSLQMSSGTGGGTGELFF.